The sequence of this T cell receptor beta chain was determined in a study of blood T cell repertoires in COVID-19. With 6 bases clipped from V and 0 bases from J, the junction kept 6 bases outside the gene matches. Germline V CDR1 and CDR2: KGHSH, LQKENI. This CDR3 spans 15 amino acids. This clone occurred a few times. Clones were sequenced by immunoSEQ multiplex PCR, and TCRdb holds only the in-frame ones, with some missing. Here the sample spans tens of thousands of clones, 75% to 85% being singletons. The clonotype was recovered from a woman aged 55-69 years with acute or convalescent COVID-19. The material sequenced was peripheral blood. This rearrangement joins TRBV18 to TRBJ2-7; TRBD1 matches 9 bases. CDR3 region: CASSPRTGASYEQYF. The CDR3 region has the DNA TGTGCCAGCTCCCCTAGGACAGGGGCCTCCTACGAGCAGTACTTC.